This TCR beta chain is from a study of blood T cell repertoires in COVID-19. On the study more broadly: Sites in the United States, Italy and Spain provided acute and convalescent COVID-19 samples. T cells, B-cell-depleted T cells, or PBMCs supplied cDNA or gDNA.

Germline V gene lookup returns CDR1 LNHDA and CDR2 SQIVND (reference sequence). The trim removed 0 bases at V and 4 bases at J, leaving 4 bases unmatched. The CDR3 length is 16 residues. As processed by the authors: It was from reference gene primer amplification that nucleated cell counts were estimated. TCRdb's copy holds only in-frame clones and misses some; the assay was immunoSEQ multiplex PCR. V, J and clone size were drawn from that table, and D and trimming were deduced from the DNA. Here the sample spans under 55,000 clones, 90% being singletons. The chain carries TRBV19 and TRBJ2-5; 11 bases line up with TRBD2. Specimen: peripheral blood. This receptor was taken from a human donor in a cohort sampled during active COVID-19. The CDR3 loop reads CASSIDLTSGRETQYF. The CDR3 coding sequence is TGTGCCAGTAGTATAGATCTTACTAGCGGGAGAGAGACCCAGTACTTC.